This T cell receptor (beta chain) was observed in a study of beta chain features in type 1 diabetes. Study background: The patients were much like the healthy donors in age, gender and cell yields.

This clone was recorded a few times. Its cognate antigen is unknown. What was sequenced were expressed TCRB transcripts, since all of the isolated RNA had been reverse transcribed. Sequencing was performed with immunoSEQ multiplex PCR; in TCRdb, only in-frame clones are kept and a portion is missing. The sample holds approximately 17,000 clones, roughly 72% seen once. General observations from the study: Shorter TCRB CDR3s, moderately but significantly so, were found in Type 1 diabetes patients in all four CD4+ subsets. Healthy donors had naive, central memory and Treg TCRB repertoires that appeared less similar than those seen among patients.

Germline CDR1 is SQVTM and CDR2 is ANQGSEA. CDR3 size: 15 residues. Trimming cost V 3 bases and J 4 bases, with 16 bases left between them. The authors obtained over 95% purity in all sorted populations. This clonotype originated in a man aged 25-40 years with type 1 diabetes. The rearrangement links TRBV29-1 to TRBJ1-5; TRBD1 is a possible D gene (6 bases). Material: stem cell memory CD4+ T cells from blood. The CDR3 sequence: CSVDRGLPRNQPQHF. The DNA for the CDR3 is TGCAGCGTTGACAGGGGCCTCCCCAGGAATCAGCCCCAGCATTTT.